This T cell receptor beta chain was found in a study of T-cell memory formation after mild COVID-19. From the 5' RACE reads, TCRdb called clonotypes with MiXCR, one entry per CDR3 protein. Seen here are roughly 45,000 distinct CDR3 sequences, roughly 27% observed once, and the top ten hold around 44%. This CDR3 has 13 amino acids. The ends were cut back, 1 base at V and 7 bases at J, with 5 bases in the middle. The germline V gene encodes CDR1 SGHVS and CDR2 FNYEAQ. The chain links TRBV7-6 to TRBJ1-6; D is unclear. Sequenced input: PBMCs or a T cell subset sorted from them (not recorded which). The receptor was isolated from a man in his late teens or twenties who had mild COVID-19 (a few samples of this study predate the infection). Cell type and time point are not known. CDR3 coding DNA: TGTGCCAGCAGCTTAGGGGGAAATTCACCCCTCCACTTT. This sequence encodes CASSLGGNSPLHF.